What follows are 18 T cell receptor beta chains derived from one specimen sequenced in a study of T cell responses to AZD1222 COVID-19 vaccine. Sequenced by immunoSEQ multiplex PCR; TCRdb stores in-frame clones only, minus some. The data show 46,000 or so clones, 60% to 85% seen once. The material was peripheral blood, obtained on day 0 of AZD1222 vaccination. The receptors were gathered from an adult in good health.

The chain is built from TRBV18 and TRBJ2-7; D is uncertain. The V end lost 6 bases, the J end lost 3 bases, and 9 bases lay between the germline ends. Germline CDR1 reads KGHSH; CDR2 reads LQKENI. This CDR3 has 12 residues. The CDR3 bases are TGTGCCAGCTCCCAACTCGGCTACGAGCAGTACGTC. Amino acid sequence: CASSQLGYEQYV.

The chain recombines TRBV5-1 with TRBJ2-3; 10 nucleotides align to TRBD2. Germline CDR1 is SGHRS and CDR2 is YFSETQ. J lost 8 bases, V lost 2 bases, and 8 bases had no gene match. CDR3 length: 15 amino acids. The CDR3 spells CASSFTSGGAGTQYF. CDR3 sequence (DNA): TGCGCCAGCAGCTTTACGAGCGGGGGGGCAGGTACGCAGTATTTT.

Here the CDR3 reads CASSPRRGRNTGELFF. For the CDR3, the DNA is TGTGCCAGCAGCCCAAGGAGGGGCCGGAACACCGGGGAGCTGTTTTTT. The rearrangement links TRBV7-7 to TRBJ2-2; the D gene is possibly TRBD2 (6 bases). V was pared by 5 bases and J by 1 base, with 14 bases between. This CDR3 has 16 amino acids. The germline V gene encodes CDR1 SSHAT and CDR2 FNYEAQ (reference sequence).

As to this clone: The same CDR3 also results from other DNA sequences found in this sample. This chain links TRBV5-1 with TRBJ2-5, with 11 bases lining up with TRBD2. Germline V gene data show CDR1 as SGHRS and CDR2 as YFSETQ. This CDR3 region has 16 residues. J gave up 2 bases and V 0 bases, and 3 bases lay outside the gene matches. CDR3 sequence reads: CASSLDGTSGQETQYF. The CDR3 nucleotides are TGCGCCAGCAGCTTGGACGGGACTAGCGGACAAGAGACCCAGTACTTC.

There are a few counts of this clone. V and J are TRBV12-3 or TRBV12-4 and TRBJ2-3; maybe TRBD2 (5 bases). CDR3 length: 13 amino acids. With 3 bases removed from V and 9 bases from J, the gap between germline ends came to 13 bases. CDR3 protein: CASSLTTRGTQYF. CDR3 bases: TGTGCCAGCAGTTTGACTACTAGAGGGACGCAGTATTTT.

This chain links TRBV9 with TRBJ2-6; 13 nucleotides match TRBD2. The germline V gene has CDR1 SGDLS and CDR2 YYNGEE. The CDR3 totals 18 residues. V trimming: 4 bases; J trimming: 4 bases; junction bases outside the gene matches: 8. CDR3 residues: CASSPRLAGGSGANVLTF. In nucleotides, the CDR3 is TGTGCCAGCAGCCCTAGACTAGCGGGAGGCTCAGGGGCCAACGTCCTGACTTTC.

The chain couples TRBV18 to TRBJ2-5; D possibly corresponds to TRBD2 (6 bases). V lost 6 bases, J lost 2 bases, and 10 bases lay in between. Germline loops: CDR1 KGHSH, CDR2 LQKENI. The CDR3 sequence is 13 residues long. CDR3 in amino acids: CASSGGAQETQYF. CDR3 DNA: TGTGCCAGCTCGGGCGGGGCTCAAGAGACCCAGTACTTC. Full variable domain (missing parts from reference TRBV18 and TRBJ2-5): NAGVMQNPRHLVRRRGQEARLRCSPMKGHSHVYWYRQLPEEGLKFMVYLQKENIIDESGMPKERFSAEFPKEGPSILRIQQVVRGDSAAYFCASSGGAQETQYFGPGTRLLVL.

The chain is built from TRBV29-1 and TRBJ2-1; 7 nucleotides match TRBD2. V lost 1 base to trimming and J lost 5 bases; unmatched junction nucleotides: 11. This CDR3 is built from 16 residues. CDR1 and CDR2 from the germline V gene are SQVTM and ANQGSEA. The CDR3 region is CSVEAWDRGGDNEQFF. In DNA, the CDR3 is TGCAGCGTTGAAGCCTGGGACCGGGGAGGGGACAATGAGCAGTTCTTC.

The V gene is TRBV18, the J gene TRBJ1-6, with 9 bases identical to TRBD1. The CDR3 runs to 15 residues. After removal of 4 bases from V and 5 bases from J, the junction contained 3 bases not matched to a gene. CDR1 is KGHSH and CDR2 is LQKENI in the germline V gene. CDR3 in DNA: TGTGCCAGCTCACAGACAGGGGGGAATAATTCACCCCTCCACTTT. Protein sequence: CASSQTGGNNSPLHF.

This clone was found once. The gene calls are TRBV12-3 or TRBV12-4 and TRBJ1-5; unclear D gene. With 8 bases removed from V and 2 bases from J, the gap between germline ends came to 10 bases. The CDR3 extends over 13 amino acids. CDR3 sequence: CASGSGGNQPQHF. The CDR3 nucleotides are TGTGCCAGCGGCTCCGGGGGCAATCAGCCCCAGCATTTT.

The gene calls are TRBV11-2 and TRBJ1-5; TRBD1 matches 7 bases. The germline gives CDR1 SGHAT, CDR2 FQNNGV. The CDR3 length is 16 residues. The J segment lost 6 bases and the V segment lost 5 bases, leaving 13 bases of the junction unmatched. DNA for the CDR3: TGTGCCAGCAGCCCTCGAACAGGGGCGGAGGGTCAGCCCCAGCATTTT. Residues: CASSPRTGAEGQPQHF.

The gene calls are TRBV11-2 and TRBJ2-7; possible D gene TRBD1, 6 bases. V dropped 5 bases and J dropped 7 bases, with 15 bases sitting between them. The length of the CDR3 is 13 residues. Germline V gene data show CDR1 as SGHAT and CDR2 as FQNNGV. CDR3 DNA: TGTGCCAGCAGCCGATACAGGGCAGGAGAGCAGTACGTC. It is translated as CASSRYRAGEQYV.

The chain recombines TRBV18 with TRBJ1-5, with D perhaps TRBD1 (6 bases). Germline V CDR1 and CDR2: KGHSH, LQKENI. The V end was cut by 6 bases, the J end by 2 bases, with 11 bases between. The CDR3 is made up of 14 amino acids. CDR3 nucleotides: TGTGCCAGCTCGGGGGGCAGTGGCAATCAGCCCCAGCATTTT. Encoded protein: CASSGGSGNQPQHF. Together with reference TRBV18 and TRBJ1-5, the CDR3 gives the full variable domain: NAGVMQNPRHLVRRRGQEARLRCSPMKGHSHVYWYRQLPEEGLKFMVYLQKENIIDESGMPKERFSAEFPKEGPSILRIQQVVRGDSAAYFCASSGGSGNQPQHFGDGTRLSIL.

Only one count was recorded for this clone. The chain is built from TRBV12-3 or TRBV12-4 and TRBJ1-3; no reliable D call. V was pared by 8 bases and J by 0 bases, with 2 bases between. The CDR3 covers 11 residues. CDR3 bases: TGTGCCAGCCTCTCTGGAAACACCATATATTTT. Translating it yields CASLSGNTIYF.

The gene calls are TRBV5-4 and TRBJ2-5; 7 nucleotides line up with TRBD1. Germline CDR1 is SGHNT and CDR2 is YYREEE (reference sequence). This CDR3 is built from 15 residues. Trimming at V came to 6 bases and at J to 1 base, leaving 9 bases not matched to a gene. The CDR3 reads CASTRQGERQETQYF. Here the CDR3 DNA reads TGTGCCAGCACGAGACAGGGCGAACGCCAAGAGACCCAGTACTTC.

This sequence joins TRBV27 and TRBJ2-3; 9 bases match TRBD1. This CDR3 has 13 residues. The ends lost 6 bases at V and 4 bases at J; junction bases unmatched: 2. Germline V gives CDR1 MNHEY, CDR2 SMNVEV (reference sequence). The CDR3 nucleotides are TGTGCCAGCAGAAGACAGGGGGCAGATACGCAGTATTTT. It translates to CASRRQGADTQYF.

This clone has more than one count but fewer than ten. The V call is TRBV2, the J call TRBJ1-2; possibly TRBD1 for D (5 bases). CDR3 size: 15 residues. CDR1 SNHLY and CDR2 FYNNEI come from the germline V gene. V was pared by 4 bases and J by 2 bases, with 14 bases between. CDR3 amino acids: CASSGLKGENYGYTF. CDR3 bases: TGTGCCAGCAGTGGTCTAAAAGGGGAGAACTATGGCTACACCTTC.

CDR3 sequence (DNA): TGTGCCAGTAGTTGGGGGGGAAGCAATCAGCCCCAGCATTTT. Protein product: CASSWGGSNQPQHF. The chain combines TRBV19 with TRBJ1-5; D might be TRBD1 (5 bases). The V gene lost 5 bases and the J gene lost 1 base, with 9 bases spanning the gap. CDR1 and CDR2 from the germline V gene are LNHDA and SQIVND (reference sequence). The CDR3 is 14 amino acids.